This is a list of T cell receptor beta chains from one sample in a study of siplizumab effects on memory and regulatory T cells. Only in-frame clones appear in the TCRdb table, and some are missing; sequencing was by immunoSEQ multiplex PCR. The repertoire holds around 95,000 clones, 91% seen once, with 0.15% in the top ten. The sequenced sample was CD4+ T cells sorted from blood. These TCRs come from a human donor in good health. Each CDR3 is given with its conserved first and last residue. Each record gives: V gene, D gene, J gene, clone size, CDR3 protein, CDR3 DNA. A D gene is named only where the DNA matches it firmly. Clone sizes are given selectively: once, few, many, or a class where the clone is expanded.

v_call: TRBV7-9; d_call: -; j_call: TRBJ1-3; clone_size: -; cdr3_aa: CASSPWGAYTIYF; cdr3_nt: TGTGCCAGCAGCCCGTGGGGGGCCTACACCATATATTTT
v_call: TRBV19; d_call: TRBD1; j_call: TRBJ1-4; clone_size: -; cdr3_aa: CASSVTRGQTNEKLFF; cdr3_nt: TGTGCCAGTAGTGTTACCAGGGGGCAAACTAATGAAAAACTGTTTTTT
v_call: TRBV7-3; d_call: -; j_call: TRBJ2-5; clone_size: once; cdr3_aa: CASSYIVGPQETQYF; cdr3_nt: TGTGCCAGCAGCTATATCGTAGGCCCCCAAGAGACCCAGTACTTC
v_call: TRBV6-5; d_call: -; j_call: TRBJ1-3; clone_size: -; cdr3_aa: CASSPSGTSGNTIYF; cdr3_nt: TGTGCCAGCAGCCCGTCAGGGACCTCTGGAAACACCATATATTTT
v_call: TRBV28; d_call: TRBD1; j_call: TRBJ1-1; clone_size: -; cdr3_aa: CASSWTGNTEAFF; cdr3_nt: TGTGCCAGCAGTTGGACAGGGAACACTGAAGCTTTCTTT
v_call: TRBV29-1; d_call: -; j_call: TRBJ2-7; clone_size: -; cdr3_aa: CSAGQGSTGQYF; cdr3_nt: TGCAGCGCGGGGCAGGGATCCACCGGGCAGTACTTC
v_call: TRBV6-1; d_call: -; j_call: TRBJ2-1; clone_size: -; cdr3_aa: CASSEATRTVYNEQFF; cdr3_nt: TGTGCCAGCAGTGAAGCTACAAGGACGGTCTACAATGAGCAGTTCTTC
v_call: TRBV6-6; d_call: -; j_call: TRBJ1-5; clone_size: -; cdr3_aa: CASSPPGSNQPQHF; cdr3_nt: TGTGCCAGCAGTCCCCCCGGGAGCAATCAGCCCCAGCATTTT
v_call: TRBV7-2; d_call: TRBD2; j_call: TRBJ2-1; clone_size: -; cdr3_aa: CASSLAPSGGAWEQFF; cdr3_nt: TGTGCCAGCAGCTTAGCACCGAGCGGGGGGGCCTGGGAGCAGTTCTTC
v_call: TRBV14; d_call: -; j_call: TRBJ2-2; clone_size: -; cdr3_aa: CASAKGIGELFF; cdr3_nt: TGTGCCAGCGCCAAGGGCATCGGGGAGCTGTTTTTT
v_call: TRBV18; d_call: TRBD1; j_call: TRBJ1-2; clone_size: -; cdr3_aa: CASSPGTDMAYGYTF; cdr3_nt: TGTGCCAGCTCACCTGGGACAGATATGGCCTATGGCTACACCTTC
v_call: TRBV19; d_call: -; j_call: TRBJ2-6; clone_size: -; cdr3_aa: CASSRGGGANVLTF; cdr3_nt: TGTGCCAGTAGTCGAGGTGGAGGGGCCAACGTCCTGACTTTC
v_call: TRBV5-4; d_call: -; j_call: TRBJ2-2; clone_size: few; cdr3_aa: CASSLEWGATGELFF; cdr3_nt: TGTGCCAGCAGCTTGGAATGGGGGGCTACCGGGGAGCTGTTTTTT
v_call: TRBV11-2; d_call: -; j_call: TRBJ1-2; clone_size: -; cdr3_aa: CASSSLPTGHF; cdr3_nt: TGTGCCAGCAGCTCCCTCCCGACAGGCCACTTC
v_call: TRBV19; d_call: TRBD1; j_call: TRBJ1-2; clone_size: once; cdr3_aa: CASSTGTEMGYGYTF; cdr3_nt: TGTGCCAGTAGTACCGGGACAGAGATGGGCTATGGCTACACCTTC
v_call: TRBV6-1; d_call: TRBD1; j_call: TRBJ2-2; clone_size: -; cdr3_aa: CASTRTGSTGELFF; cdr3_nt: TGTGCCAGCACCCGGACAGGGAGCACCGGGGAGCTGTTTTTT
v_call: TRBV21-1; d_call: -; j_call: TRBJ1-1; clone_size: -; cdr3_aa: CASSKVGGQLNTEAFF; cdr3_nt: TGTGCCAGCAGCAAAGTTGGAGGACAGCTGAACACTGAAGCTTTCTTT
v_call: TRBV11-2; d_call: -; j_call: TRBJ1-5; clone_size: -; cdr3_aa: CASSLDITGPQPQHF; cdr3_nt: TGTGCCAGCAGCTTAGATATAACAGGGCCTCAGCCCCAGCATTTT
v_call: TRBV28; d_call: -; j_call: TRBJ1-2; clone_size: -; cdr3_aa: CASTARVSGYTF; cdr3_nt: TGTGCCAGCACGGCCAGAGTGAGTGGCTACACCTTC
v_call: TRBV19; d_call: -; j_call: TRBJ2-6; clone_size: -; cdr3_aa: CASRTPGANVLTF; cdr3_nt: TGTGCCAGTAGGACCCCTGGGGCCAACGTCCTGACTTTC